These 3 T cell receptor beta chains were sequenced from one sample in a study of T cell repertoires in cytomegalovirus infection. In TCRdb, the reads were re-called with MiXCR into one record per CDR3 protein. The sample lists 150,000 to 200,000 distinct CDR3 sequences; about 17% were seen once. The specimen sequenced was CD8+ T cells from PBMCs. These receptors were obtained from a human donor in good health (CMV status not recorded). Some clones in this sample may be carry-over from other donors' samples.

V usage is TRBV20-1 and J usage is TRBJ1-6, with D unresolved. The CDR3 is 14 amino acids. V was shortened by 5 bases and J by 4 bases, with 12 bases between the two germline ends. Germline V gene lookup returns CDR1 DFQATT and CDR2 SNEGSKA (reference sequence). The CDR3 here is CSAPGPEYNSPLHF. CDR3 nucleotide sequence: TGCAGTGCTCCCGGGCCAGAATATAATTCACCCCTCCACTTT.

This clonotype was counted at least ten times. V is TRBV7-2 and J is TRBJ2-7; D is perhaps TRBD1 (5 bases). There are 11 residues in the CDR3. Germline V CDR1 and CDR2: SGHTA, FQGNSA. Trimming took off 4 bases at V and 6 bases at J, with 7 bases between the two ends. The CDR3 reads CASSWGFEQYF. The CDR3, as DNA: TGTGCCAGCAGCTGGGGCTTCGAGCAGTACTTC. The variable domain in full, with the rest retrieved from reference TRBV7-2 and TRBJ2-7, is GAGVSQSPSNKVTEKGKDVELRCDPISGHTALYWYRQSLGQGLEFLIYFQGNSAPDKSGLPSDRFSAERTGGSVSTLTIQRTQQEDSAVYLCASSWGFEQYFGPGTRLTVT.

The V call is TRBV12-5, the J call TRBJ2-1; 10 bases map to TRBD2. CDR1 and CDR2 (germline): LGHNT, FRNRAP. V lost 5 bases, J lost 5 bases, and 9 bases stayed unmatched. CDR3 size: 16 residues. The CDR3 DNA reads as TGTGCTAGTGGTCCCGGAGTAGCGGGGGGCAACAATGAGCAGTTCTTC. As protein: CASGPGVAGGNNEQFF.